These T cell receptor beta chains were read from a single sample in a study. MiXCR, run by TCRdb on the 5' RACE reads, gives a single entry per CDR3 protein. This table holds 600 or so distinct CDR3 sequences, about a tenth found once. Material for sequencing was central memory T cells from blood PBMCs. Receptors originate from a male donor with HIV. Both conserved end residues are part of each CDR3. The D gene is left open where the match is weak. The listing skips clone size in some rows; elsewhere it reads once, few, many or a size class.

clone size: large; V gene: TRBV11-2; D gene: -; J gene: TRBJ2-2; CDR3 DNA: TGTGCCAGCAGCTTAGTAGGGACCGGGGAGCTGTTTTTT; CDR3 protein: CASSLVGTGELFF
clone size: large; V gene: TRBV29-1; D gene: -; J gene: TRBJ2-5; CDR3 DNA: TGCAGCGTTTCGAGGGGTTTCTCGGGGGAGACCCAGTACTTC; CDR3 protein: CSVSRGFSGETQYF
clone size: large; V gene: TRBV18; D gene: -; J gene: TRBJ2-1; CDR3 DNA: TGTGCCAGCTCACCCTACAACTCTAATGAGCAGTTCTTC; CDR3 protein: CASSPYNSNEQFF
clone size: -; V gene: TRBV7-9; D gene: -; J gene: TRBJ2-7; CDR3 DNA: TGTGCCAGCAGCCGAAGGCAGGGTCTAGACGAGCAGTACTTC; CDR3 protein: CASSRRQGLDEQYF
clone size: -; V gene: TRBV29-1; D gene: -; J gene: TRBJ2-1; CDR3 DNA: TGCAGCGGAAGCAGCAGACCAGCCTACAATGAGCAGTTCTTC; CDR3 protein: CSGSSRPAYNEQFF
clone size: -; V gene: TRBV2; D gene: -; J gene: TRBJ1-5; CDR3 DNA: TGTGCCAGTACGCAAGTCCTGGAAAATCAGCCCCAGCATTTT; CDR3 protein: CASTQVLENQPQHF
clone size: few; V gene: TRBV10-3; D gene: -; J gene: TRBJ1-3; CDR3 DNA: TGTGCCATCACCCCAGGAGGAGCCCCTCGTCCAGGTGGAAACACCATATATTTT; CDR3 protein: CAITPGGAPRPGGNTIYF
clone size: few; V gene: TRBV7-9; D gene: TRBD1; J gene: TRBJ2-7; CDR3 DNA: TGTGCCAGCAGCCTGGGACAGGGTTCCACTTACGAGCAGTACTTC; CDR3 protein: CASSLGQGSTYEQYF
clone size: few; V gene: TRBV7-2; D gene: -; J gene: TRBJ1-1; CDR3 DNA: TGTGCCAGCAGCTTAGCCCCGGACACTGAAGCTTTCTTT; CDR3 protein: CASSLAPDTEAFF
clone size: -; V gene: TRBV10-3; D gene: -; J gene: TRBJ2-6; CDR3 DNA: TGTGCCATCAGTGTAGGCGGGGCCAACGTCCTGACTTTC; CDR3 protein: CAISVGGANVLTF
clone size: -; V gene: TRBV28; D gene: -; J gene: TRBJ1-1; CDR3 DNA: TGTGCCAGCAGTTTACCAGTCCGTAATGAAGCTTTCTTT; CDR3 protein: CASSLPVRNEAFF
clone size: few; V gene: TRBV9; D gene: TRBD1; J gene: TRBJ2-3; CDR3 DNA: TGTGCCAGCAGCGTAGCGCCCCGGACAGGGGCAGATACGCAGTATTTT; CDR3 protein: CASSVAPRTGADTQYF
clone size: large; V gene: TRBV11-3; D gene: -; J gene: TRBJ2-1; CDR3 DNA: TGTGCCAGCAGCTTAGCGAGGGGCAGAAATGAGCAGTTCTTC; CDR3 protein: CASSLARGRNEQFF
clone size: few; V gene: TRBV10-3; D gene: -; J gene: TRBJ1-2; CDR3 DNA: TGTGCCATCAGTGCAGACAGCAACTATGGCTACACCTTC; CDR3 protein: CAISADSNYGYTF
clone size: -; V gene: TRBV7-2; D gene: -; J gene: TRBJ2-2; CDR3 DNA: TGTGCCAGCAGCTTTTGGCAACTGAACACCGGGGAGCTGTTTTTT; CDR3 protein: CASSFWQLNTGELFF
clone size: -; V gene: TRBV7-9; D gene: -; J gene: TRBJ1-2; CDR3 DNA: TGTGCCAGCAGCTTAGAGGGGGGCGGCTATGGCTACACCTTC; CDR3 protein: CASSLEGGGYGYTF
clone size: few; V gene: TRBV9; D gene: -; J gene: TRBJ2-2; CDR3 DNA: TGTGCCAGCAGCGTAACTCAGAACACCGGGGAGCTGTTTTTT; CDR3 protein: CASSVTQNTGELFF
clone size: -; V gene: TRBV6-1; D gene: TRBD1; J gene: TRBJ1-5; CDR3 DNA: TGTGCCAGCAATTTGGACAGGGGATTTCAGCCCCAGCATTTT; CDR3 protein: CASNLDRGFQPQHF
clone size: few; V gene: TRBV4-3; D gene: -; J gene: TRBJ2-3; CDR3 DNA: TGCGCCAGCAGCCAAGAAGATCGGGCGAGCACAGATACGCAGTATTTT; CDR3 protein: CASSQEDRASTDTQYF
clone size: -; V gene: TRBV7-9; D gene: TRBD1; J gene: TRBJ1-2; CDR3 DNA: TGTGCCAGCAGCTCGCAGACAGGGGCCGATGGCTACACCTTC; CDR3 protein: CASSSQTGADGYTF
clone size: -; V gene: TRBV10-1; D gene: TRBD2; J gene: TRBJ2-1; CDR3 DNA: TGCGCCAGCAGTGAAAGCGGGAGGACAGATGAGCAGTTCTTC; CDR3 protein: CASSESGRTDEQFF
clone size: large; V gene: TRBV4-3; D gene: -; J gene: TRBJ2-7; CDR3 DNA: TGCGCCAGCAGCGAAATGCTGACCTACGAGCAGTACTTC; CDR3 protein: CASSEMLTYEQYF
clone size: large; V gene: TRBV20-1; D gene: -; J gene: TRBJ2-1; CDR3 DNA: TGCAGTGCTAGAGCGCCGACAAGAAGAGGCTGGGACATCTACAATGAGCAGTTCTTC; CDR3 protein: CSARAPTRRGWDIYNEQFF
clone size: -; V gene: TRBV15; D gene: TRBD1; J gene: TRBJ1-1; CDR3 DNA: TGTGCCAGCTCGGGACAGCTAAACACTGAAGCTTTCTTT; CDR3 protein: CASSGQLNTEAFF
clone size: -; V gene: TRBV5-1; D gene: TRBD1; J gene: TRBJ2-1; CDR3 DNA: TGCGCCAGCAGCTTGTATGGGGACAGGGGTAATGAGCAGTTCTTC; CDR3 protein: CASSLYGDRGNEQFF
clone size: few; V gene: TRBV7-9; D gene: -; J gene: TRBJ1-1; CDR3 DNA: TGTGCCAGCAGCCCCGCATCAAAGGGAGGTATGAACACTGAAGCTTTCTTT; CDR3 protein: CASSPASKGGMNTEAFF
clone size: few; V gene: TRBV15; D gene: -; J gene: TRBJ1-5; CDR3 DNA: TGTGCCACCAGCAGAGATATGCCAGGCGCACCGGAGCCCCAGCATTTT; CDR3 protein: CATSRDMPGAPEPQHF
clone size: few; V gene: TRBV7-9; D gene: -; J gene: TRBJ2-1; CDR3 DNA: TGTGCCAGCAGCCCCGGGACACCCGAGCAGTTCTTC; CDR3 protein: CASSPGTPEQFF
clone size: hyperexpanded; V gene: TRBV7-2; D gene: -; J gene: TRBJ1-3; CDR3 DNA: TGTGCCAGCAGCTTAAGGCCGGCTGACTCTGGAAACACCATATATTTT; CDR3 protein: CASSLRPADSGNTIYF
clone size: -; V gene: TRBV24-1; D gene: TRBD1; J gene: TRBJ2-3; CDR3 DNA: TGTACCACCAGTGATTCGGGACAGGTCACAGATACGCAGTATTTT; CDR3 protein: CTTSDSGQVTDTQYF
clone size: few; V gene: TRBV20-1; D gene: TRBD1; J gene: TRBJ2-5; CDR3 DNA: TGCAGTGCTCCGGGACAGGGGGGAGAGACCCAGTACTTC; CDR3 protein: CSAPGQGGETQYF
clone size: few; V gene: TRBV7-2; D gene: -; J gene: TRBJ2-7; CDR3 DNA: TGTGCCAGCAGCAGAGCGGGACAGGACTACGAGCAGTACTTC; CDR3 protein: CASSRAGQDYEQYF
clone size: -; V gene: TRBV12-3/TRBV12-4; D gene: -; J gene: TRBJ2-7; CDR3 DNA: TGTGCCAGCAGTAATGCCCCCGGGGCAGGATACTACGAGCAGTACTTC; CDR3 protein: CASSNAPGAGYYEQYF
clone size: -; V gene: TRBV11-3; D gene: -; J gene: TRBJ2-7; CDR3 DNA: TGTGCCAGCAGCTTCGACCTAACCACCGAGCAGTACTTC; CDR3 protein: CASSFDLTTEQYF
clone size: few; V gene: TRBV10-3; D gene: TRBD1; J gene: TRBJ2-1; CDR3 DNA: TGTGCCATAAAGTTACCGGGACAGGGGGCCAATGAGCAGTTCTTC; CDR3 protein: CAIKLPGQGANEQFF
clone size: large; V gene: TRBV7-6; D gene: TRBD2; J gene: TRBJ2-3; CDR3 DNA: TGTGCCAGCACCGGACTAGCGGGAAGCACAGATACGCAGTATTTT; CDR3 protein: CASTGLAGSTDTQYF
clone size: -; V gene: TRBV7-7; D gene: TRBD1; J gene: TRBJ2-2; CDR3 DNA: TGTGCCAGCAGCCCGCGGAGGACAGGGGATTTTACCGGGGAGCTGTTTTTT; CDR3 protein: CASSPRRTGDFTGELFF
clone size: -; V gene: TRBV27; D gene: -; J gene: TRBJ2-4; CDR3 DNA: TGTGCCAGCAGTTTCAGGGATGGAAACATTCAGTACTTC; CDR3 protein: CASSFRDGNIQYF
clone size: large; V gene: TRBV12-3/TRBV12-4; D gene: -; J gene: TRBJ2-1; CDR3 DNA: TGTGCCAGCAGTCCGTGGGACGTCTACAATGAGCAGTTCTTC; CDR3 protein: CASSPWDVYNEQFF
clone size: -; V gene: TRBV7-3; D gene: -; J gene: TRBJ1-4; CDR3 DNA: TGTGCCAGCAGCTTAAGACGCGACTTCGGTGGGGAAAAACTGTTTTTT; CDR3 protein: CASSLRRDFGGEKLFF
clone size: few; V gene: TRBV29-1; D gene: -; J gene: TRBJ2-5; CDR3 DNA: TGCAGCGTCGAACAGGGGGGGCAAGAGACCCAGTACTTC; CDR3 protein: CSVEQGGQETQYF
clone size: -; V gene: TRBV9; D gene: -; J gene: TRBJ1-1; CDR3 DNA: TGTGCCAGCAGCGTTGGGGTCTTTAACACTGAAGCTTTCTTT; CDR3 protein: CASSVGVFNTEAFF
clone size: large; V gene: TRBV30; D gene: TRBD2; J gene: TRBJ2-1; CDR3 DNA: TGTGCCTGGAGTGTATTGTCTAGCGGGGGGGCTAGGTTTCGACACAATGAGCAGTTCTTC; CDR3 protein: CAWSVLSSGGARFRHNEQFF
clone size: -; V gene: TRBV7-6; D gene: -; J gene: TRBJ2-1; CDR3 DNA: TGTGCCAGCAGCCTACGCCCCGGACAGCAGGACAATGAGCAGTTCTTC; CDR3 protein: CASSLRPGQQDNEQFF
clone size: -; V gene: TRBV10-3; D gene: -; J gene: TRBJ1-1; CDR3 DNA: TGTGCCATCAGTGAGTCGATAGGACATTTCAACACTGAAGCTTTCTTT; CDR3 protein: CAISESIGHFNTEAFF
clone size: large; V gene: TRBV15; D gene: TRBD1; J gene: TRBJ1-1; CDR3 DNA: TGTGCCACCAGCAGAGCCGGCGACAGGGGGAGATTGACTTTCTTT; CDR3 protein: CATSRAGDRGRLTFF
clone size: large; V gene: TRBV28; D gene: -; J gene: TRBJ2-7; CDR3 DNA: TGTGCCAGCAGTAGGGTGGCAGGGTCGCCCGAGCAGTACTTC; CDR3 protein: CASSRVAGSPEQYF
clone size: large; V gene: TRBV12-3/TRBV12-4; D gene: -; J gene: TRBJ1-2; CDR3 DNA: TGTGCCAGCAGTTTAACTAATCGCGGCTTGGGTTCGAGTGGCTACACCTTC; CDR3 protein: CASSLTNRGLGSSGYTF
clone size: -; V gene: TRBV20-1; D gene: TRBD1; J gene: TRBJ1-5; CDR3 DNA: TGCAGTGCTAGAGATCCGACAGGGCTAGCTCAGCCCCAGCATTTT; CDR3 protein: CSARDPTGLAQPQHF
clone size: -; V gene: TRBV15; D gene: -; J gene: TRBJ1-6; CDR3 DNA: TGTGCCACCAGCATGGGGGCCTATTCACCCCTCCACTTT; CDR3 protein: CATSMGAYSPLHF
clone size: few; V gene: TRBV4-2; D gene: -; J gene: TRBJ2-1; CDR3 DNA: TGTGCCAGCAGCCCCCGGCGCATCTACGACAATGAGCAGTTCTTC; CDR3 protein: CASSPRRIYDNEQFF
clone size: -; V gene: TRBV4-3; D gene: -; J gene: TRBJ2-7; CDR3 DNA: TGCGCCAGCAGCCAAGATAGGGGTTTTTCCTACGAGCAGTACTTC; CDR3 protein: CASSQDRGFSYEQYF
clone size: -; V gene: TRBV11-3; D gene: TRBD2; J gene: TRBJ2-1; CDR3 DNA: TGTACCAGCAGCCCCGGACTAGCGCGTAGCTCCTACAATGAGCAGTTCTTC; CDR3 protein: CTSSPGLARSSYNEQFF
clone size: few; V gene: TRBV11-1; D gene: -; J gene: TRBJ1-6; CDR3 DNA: TGTGCCAGCAGCTTAGAAGGCAGTAATTCACCCCTCCACTTT; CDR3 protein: CASSLEGSNSPLHF
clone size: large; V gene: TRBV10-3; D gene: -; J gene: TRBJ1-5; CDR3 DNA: TGTGCCATCAGCGGGGGGGGCGGATATAGCAATCAGCCCCAGCATTTT; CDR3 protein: CAISGGGGYSNQPQHF
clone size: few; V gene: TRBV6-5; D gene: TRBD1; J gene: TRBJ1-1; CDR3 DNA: TGTGCCAGCAGTTACTCTCGACAGGGTGTGCTGAGGGTCATGAACACTGAAGCTTTCTTT; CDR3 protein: CASSYSRQGVLRVMNTEAFF